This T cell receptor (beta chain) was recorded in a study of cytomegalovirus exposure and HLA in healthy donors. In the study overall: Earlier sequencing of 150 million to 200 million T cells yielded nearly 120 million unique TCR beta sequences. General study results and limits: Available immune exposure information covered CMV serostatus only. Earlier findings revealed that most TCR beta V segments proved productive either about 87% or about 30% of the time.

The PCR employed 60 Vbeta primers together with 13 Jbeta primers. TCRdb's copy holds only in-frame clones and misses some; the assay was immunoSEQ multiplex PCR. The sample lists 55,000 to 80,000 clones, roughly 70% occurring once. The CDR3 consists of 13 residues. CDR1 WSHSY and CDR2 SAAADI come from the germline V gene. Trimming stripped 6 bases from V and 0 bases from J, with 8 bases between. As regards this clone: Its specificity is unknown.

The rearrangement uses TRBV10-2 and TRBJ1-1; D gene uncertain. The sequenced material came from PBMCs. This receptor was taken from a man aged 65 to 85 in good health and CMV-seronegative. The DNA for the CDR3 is TGCGCCAGCAGATGGCAGATGAACACTGAAGCTTTCTTT. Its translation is CASRWQMNTEAFF.